This TCR beta chain originates from a study of regulatory T cells in long-lasting Graves disease. Whole-study findings and limits: When disease was persistent, TRBV28, TRBJ1-2 and TRBJ2-5 were the favored segments.

CDR1 and CDR2 from the germline V gene are DFQATT and SNEGSKA (reference sequence). The V segment lost 5 bases and the J segment 4 bases; nucleotides outside the gene matches: 15. There are 16 residues in the CDR3. Notes on this clonotype: The antigen is not known.

Time point: newly diagnosed GD, antithyroid drugs for less than 3 months. Construction of the TCR library relied on RNA isolated from PBMCs. Investigators prepared the TCR beta libraries by applying iRepertoire HTBI primers and Arm-PCR of CDR3 regions. TCRdb reanalysed the multiplex PCR reads using MiXCR and keeps one entry per CDR3 protein. The sample has 550,000 to 600,000 distinct CDR3 sequences, about 16% seen once. This same sample was also part of a study on T cells in Graves' hyperthyroidism and ophthalmopathy. This second report adds: It was uncontrolled infection, other autoimmune disease, pregnancy or lactation that excluded patients. HTBI primers were the set used in a first-round RT-PCR of the TCR CDR3. The model anticipated ophthalmopathy a median about six months pre-onset.

This clonotype was obtained from a man younger than 35 with Graves disease. Sequencing was performed on peripheral blood mononuclear cells (PBMCs), taken at new diagnosis, from a patient treated with antithyroid drugs. This chain connects TRBV20-1 to TRBJ1-2; 8 nucleotides line up with TRBD1. The CDR3 is CSAPLWDQGAGYGYTF. CDR3 bases: TGCAGTGCTCCGCTTTGGGATCAGGGGGCCGGCTATGGCTACACCTTC.